Following are 14 T cell receptor beta chains from one sample sequenced in a study of T cell responses to AZD1222 COVID-19 vaccine. Sequencing used immunoSEQ multiplex PCR; TCRdb keeps in-frame clones, though not all of them. The table records 150,000 or so clones, more than 80% of them present only once. Sequences were derived from peripheral blood, sampled on day 0 of MenACWY control vaccination. The receptors come from an adult in good health.

The rearrangement uses TRBV28 and TRBJ2-7, with a possible D match to TRBD2 (5 bases). CDR3 length equals 12 residues. The V and J ends lost 6 bases and 6 bases respectively, with 12 bases between them. In germline, CDR1 is MDHEN, CDR2 SYDVKM. This CDR3 reads CASRGSGGEQYF. In DNA, the CDR3 is TGTGCCAGCAGGGGGAGTGGAGGCGAGCAGTACTTC.

The chain combines TRBV4-1 with TRBJ2-3; the D is unclear. Trimming left V 0 bases short and J 4 bases short, with 11 bases between. CDR1 and CDR2 from the germline V gene are MGHRA and YSYEKL. The CDR3 has 15 amino acids. The DNA of the CDR3 is TGCGCCAGCAGCCAAGATCCCGTTTCGGCAGATACGCAGTATTTT. It translates to CASSQDPVSADTQYF.

The V gene is TRBV3-1 (or the pseudogene TRBV3-2), the J gene TRBJ1-1; D is uncertain. The ends were cut back, 1 base at V and 1 base at J, with 7 bases in the middle. Germline V gene lookup returns CDR1 LGHDT and CDR2 YNNKEL (reference sequence). The CDR3 runs 14 residues. CDR3 in DNA: TGTGCCAGCAGCCAAGGGTGGGGGAACACTGAAGCTTTCTTT. Amino acids: CASSQGWGNTEAFF.

The chain links TRBV6-6 to TRBJ2-7, with a weak D call TRBD2 (7 bases). The CDR3 contains 13 residues. V was pared by 7 bases and J by 4 bases, with 14 bases between. Germline-derived CDR1 and CDR2 are MNHNY and SVGAGI (reference sequence). The CDR3 protein is CASTTGGRYEQYF. CDR3 in DNA: TGTGCCAGCACCACCGGGGGGCGGTACGAGCAGTACTTC.

The chain links TRBV28 to TRBJ1-6, with D tentatively TRBD1 (5 bases). Germline V gene sequence: CDR1 MDHEN, CDR2 SYDVKM. CDR3 size: 14 residues. The V end was cut by 7 bases, the J end by 5 bases, with 12 bases between. CDR3: CASMRDGNNSPLHF. The CDR3 DNA reads TGTGCCAGCATGCGGGACGGAAATAATTCACCCCTCCACTTT.

The V and J genes are TRBV4-1 and TRBJ2-3; the D gene is possibly TRBD1 (5 bases). Germline loops: CDR1 MGHRA, CDR2 YSYEKL. The CDR3 runs to 17 residues. The germline V and J ends were trimmed by 0 bases and 6 bases, with 19 bases remaining between them. In DNA form, the CDR3 reads TGCGCCAGCAGCCAAGACCCACCTGGGGCCTCGGTGGATACGCAGTATTTT. This sequence encodes CASSQDPPGASVDTQYF.

The V gene is TRBV19, the J gene TRBJ1-5, with D hard to call. Germline lookup yields CDR1 LNHDA and CDR2 SQIVND (reference sequence). The CDR3 contains 15 residues. Trimming removed 1 base from V and 0 bases from J, with 7 bases in between. The CDR3 coding sequence is TGTGCCAGTAGTATAGTGCCGTATAGCAATCAGCCCCAGCATTTT. Its translation is CASSIVPYSNQPQHF.

The chain combines TRBV6-2 or TRBV6-3 with TRBJ1-1, with D maybe TRBD1 (5 bases). The ends were cut back, 5 bases at V and 6 bases at J, with 16 bases in the middle. Per the germline V gene, CDR1 is MNHEY and CDR2 is SVGEGT. The CDR3 contains 14 residues. CDR3 coding DNA: TGTGCCAGCAGTCGGTTCCAGGGTATCGCTGAAGCTTTCTTT. This sequence encodes CASSRFQGIAEAFF.

The V gene is TRBV11-2, the J gene TRBJ2-2; TRBD1 agrees at 10 bases. CDR3 size: 15 residues. Germline assignment: CDR1 SGHAT and CDR2 FQNNGV. The V segment lost 4 bases and the J segment 4 bases; nucleotides outside the gene matches: 3. The CDR3 bases are TGTGCCAGCAGCTCTTGGACAGGGGGCACCGGGGAGCTGTTTTTT. Protein: CASSSWTGGTGELFF.

V and J are TRBV5-1 and TRBJ1-4, with D maybe TRBD1 (5 bases). This CDR3 spans 16 amino acids. Per the germline V gene, CDR1 is SGHRS and CDR2 is YFSETQ. The germline V and J ends were trimmed by 3 bases and 5 bases, with 17 bases remaining between them. CDR3 bases: TGCGCCAGCAGCTCTCTGATTCCGGGGGTAAATGAAAAACTGTTTTTT. It encodes CASSSLIPGVNEKLFF.

V and J are TRBV7-2 and TRBJ1-5, with 9 bases matching TRBD1. With 5 bases clipped from V and 2 bases from J, the junction kept 4 bases outside the gene matches. Germline lookup yields CDR1 SGHTA and CDR2 FQGNSA. This CDR3 region has 15 residues. The CDR3 DNA reads as TGTGCCAGCAGCCGTCGGACAGGGGGCAATCAGCCCCAGCATTTT. Its translation is CASSRRTGGNQPQHF.

The chain joins TRBV28 to TRBJ1-4; 10 positions match TRBD1. The CDR3 sequence is 16 residues long. Unmatched junction bases numbered 10, after V lost 5 bases and J lost 7 bases. Germline values: CDR1 MDHEN, CDR2 SYDVKM. The CDR3 nucleotides are TGTGCCAGCAGTCGAACCACCGGGACAGGGGTTGAAAAACTGTTTTTT. Residues: CASSRTTGTGVEKLFF.

V gene TRBV5-6 combines with J gene TRBJ1-2; TRBD1 might be the D (5 bases). The CDR3 loop spans 11 amino acids. Trimming pared 4 bases from V and 13 bases from J, leaving 14 bases between. Germline V gene data show CDR1 as SGHDT and CDR2 as YYEEEE. DNA for the CDR3: TGTGCCAGCAGCGCCGGGACGACGGGCACCTTC. Encoded protein: CASSAGTTGTF.

The chain links TRBV7-9 to TRBJ2-1; TRBD1 aligns across 9 bases. V gave up 1 base and J gave up 7 bases; unmatched junction bases: 8. There are 16 residues in the CDR3. Germline values: CDR1 SEHNR, CDR2 FQNEAQ (reference sequence). The CDR3: CASSLGGTGLGNEQFF. For the CDR3, the DNA is TGTGCCAGCAGCTTAGGAGGGACAGGGTTGGGTAATGAGCAGTTCTTC.